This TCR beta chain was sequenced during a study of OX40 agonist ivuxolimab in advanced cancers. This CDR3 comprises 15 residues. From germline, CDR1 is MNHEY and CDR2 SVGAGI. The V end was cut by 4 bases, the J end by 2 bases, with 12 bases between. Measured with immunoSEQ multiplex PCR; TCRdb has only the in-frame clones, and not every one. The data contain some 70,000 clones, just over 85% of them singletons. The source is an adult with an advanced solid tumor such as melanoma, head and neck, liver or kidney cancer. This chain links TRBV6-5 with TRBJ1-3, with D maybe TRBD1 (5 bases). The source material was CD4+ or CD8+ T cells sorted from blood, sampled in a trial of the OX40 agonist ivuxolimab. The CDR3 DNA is TGTGCCAGCAGTTTCAGGGTCCCAACTGGAAACACCATATATTTT. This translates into CASSFRVPTGNTIYF.